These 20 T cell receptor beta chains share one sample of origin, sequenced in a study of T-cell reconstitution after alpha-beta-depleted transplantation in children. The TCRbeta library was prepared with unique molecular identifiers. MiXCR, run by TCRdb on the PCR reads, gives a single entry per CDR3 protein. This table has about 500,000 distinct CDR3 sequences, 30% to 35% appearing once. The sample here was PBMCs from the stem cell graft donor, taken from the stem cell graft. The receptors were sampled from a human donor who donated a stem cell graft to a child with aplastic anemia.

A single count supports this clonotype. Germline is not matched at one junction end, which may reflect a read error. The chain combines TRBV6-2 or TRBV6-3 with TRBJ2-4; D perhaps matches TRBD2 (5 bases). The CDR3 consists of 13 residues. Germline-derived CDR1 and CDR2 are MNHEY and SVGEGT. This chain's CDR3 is CASSYSSGRPIHF. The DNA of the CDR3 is TGTGCCAGCAGTTACAGCTCGGGAAGACCGATCCACTTC.

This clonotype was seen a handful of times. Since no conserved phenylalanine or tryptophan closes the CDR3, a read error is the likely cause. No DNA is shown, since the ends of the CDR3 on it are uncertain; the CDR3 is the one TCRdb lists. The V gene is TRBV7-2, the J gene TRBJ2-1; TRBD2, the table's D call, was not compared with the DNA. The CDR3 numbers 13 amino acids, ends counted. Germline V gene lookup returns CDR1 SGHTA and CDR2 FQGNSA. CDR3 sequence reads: CASSSRLSGYSFM.

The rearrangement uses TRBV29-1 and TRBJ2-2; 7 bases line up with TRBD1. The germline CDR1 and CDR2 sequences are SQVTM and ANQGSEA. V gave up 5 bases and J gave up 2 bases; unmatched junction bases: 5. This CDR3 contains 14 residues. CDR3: CSVSGTVNTGELFF. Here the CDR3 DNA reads TGCAGCGTTTCCGGGACAGTTAACACCGGGGAGCTGTTTTTT.

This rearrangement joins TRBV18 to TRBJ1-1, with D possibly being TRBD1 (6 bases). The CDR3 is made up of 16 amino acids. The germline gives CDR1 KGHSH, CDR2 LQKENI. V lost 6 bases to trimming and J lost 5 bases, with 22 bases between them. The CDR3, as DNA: TGTGCCAGCTCTCCCCGGACAGTGAGATCGAAAACTGAAGCTTTCTTT. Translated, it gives CASSPRTVRSKTEAFF.

CDR3 amino acids: CASSPFGLGDYEQYF. CDR3 DNA sequence: TGTGCCAGCAGTCCGTTTGGCCTGGGGGACTACGAGCAGTACTTC. This chain links TRBV12-3 or TRBV12-4 with TRBJ2-7; D possibly matches TRBD1 or TRBD2 (5 bases each). CDR3 length: 15 residues. V was clipped by 5 bases and J by 3 bases, with 17 bases between them.

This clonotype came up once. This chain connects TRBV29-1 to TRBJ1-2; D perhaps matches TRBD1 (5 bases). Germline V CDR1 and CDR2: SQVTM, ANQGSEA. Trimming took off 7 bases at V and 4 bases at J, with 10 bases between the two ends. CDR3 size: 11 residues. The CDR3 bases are TGCAGCGCATTTGACAGCTATGGCTACACCTTC. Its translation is CSAFDSYGYTF.

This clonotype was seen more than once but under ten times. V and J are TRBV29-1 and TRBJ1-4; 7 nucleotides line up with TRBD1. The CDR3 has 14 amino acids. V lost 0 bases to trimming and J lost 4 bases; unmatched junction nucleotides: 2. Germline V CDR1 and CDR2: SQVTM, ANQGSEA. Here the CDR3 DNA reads TGCAGCGTTGAAGAAGACAGGGTTAATGAAAAACTGTTTTTT. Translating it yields CSVEEDRVNEKLFF.

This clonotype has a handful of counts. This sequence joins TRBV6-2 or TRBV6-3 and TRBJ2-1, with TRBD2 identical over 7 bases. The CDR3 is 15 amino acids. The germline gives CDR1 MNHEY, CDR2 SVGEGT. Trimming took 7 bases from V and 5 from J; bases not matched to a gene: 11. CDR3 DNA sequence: TGTGCCAGCACGCGACGCGGGAGCGGTAACAATGAGCAGTTCTTC. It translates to CASTRRGSGNNEQFF.

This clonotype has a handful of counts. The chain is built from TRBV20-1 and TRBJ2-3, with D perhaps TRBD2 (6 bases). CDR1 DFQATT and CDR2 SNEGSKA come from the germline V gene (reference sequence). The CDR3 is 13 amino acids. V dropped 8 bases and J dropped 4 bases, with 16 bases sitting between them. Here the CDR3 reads CSPSEWGADTQYF. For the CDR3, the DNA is TGCAGTCCCAGCGAATGGGGGGCAGATACGCAGTATTTT.

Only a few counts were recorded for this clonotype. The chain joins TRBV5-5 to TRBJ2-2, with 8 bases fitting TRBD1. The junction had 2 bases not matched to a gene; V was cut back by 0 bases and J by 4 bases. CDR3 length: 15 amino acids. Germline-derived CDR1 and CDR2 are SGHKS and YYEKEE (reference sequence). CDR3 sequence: CASSLVQGATGELFF. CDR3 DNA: TGTGCCAGCAGCTTGGTCCAGGGGGCCACCGGGGAGCTGTTTTTT.

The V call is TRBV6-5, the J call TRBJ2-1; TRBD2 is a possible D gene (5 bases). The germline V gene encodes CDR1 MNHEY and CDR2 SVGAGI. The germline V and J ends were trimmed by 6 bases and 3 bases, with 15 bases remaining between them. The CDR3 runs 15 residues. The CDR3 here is CASSLEGQYYNEQFF. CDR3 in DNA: TGTGCCAGCAGCTTAGAGGGCCAATACTACAATGAGCAGTTCTTC.

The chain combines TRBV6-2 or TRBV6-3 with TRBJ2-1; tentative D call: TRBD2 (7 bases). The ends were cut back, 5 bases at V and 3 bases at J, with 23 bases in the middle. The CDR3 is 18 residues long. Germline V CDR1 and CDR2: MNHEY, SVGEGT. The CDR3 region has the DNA TGTGCCAGCAGTGGACCCCTTTATGGGGGCGGGGGCTACAATGAGCAGTTCTTC. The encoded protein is CASSGPLYGGGGYNEQFF.

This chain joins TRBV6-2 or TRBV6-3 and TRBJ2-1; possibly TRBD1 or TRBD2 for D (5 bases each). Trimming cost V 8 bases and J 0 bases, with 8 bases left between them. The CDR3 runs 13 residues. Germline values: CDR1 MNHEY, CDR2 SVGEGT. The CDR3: CASYGTSYNEQFF. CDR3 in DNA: TGTGCCAGCTACGGGACCTCCTACAATGAGCAGTTCTTC.

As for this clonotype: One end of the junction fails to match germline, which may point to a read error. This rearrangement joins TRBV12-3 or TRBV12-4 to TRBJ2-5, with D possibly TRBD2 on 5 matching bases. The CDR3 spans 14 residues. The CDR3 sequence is CASSLHGGQATQYF. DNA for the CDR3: TGTGCCAGCAGCTTACACGGAGGCCAAGCGACCCAGTACTTC.

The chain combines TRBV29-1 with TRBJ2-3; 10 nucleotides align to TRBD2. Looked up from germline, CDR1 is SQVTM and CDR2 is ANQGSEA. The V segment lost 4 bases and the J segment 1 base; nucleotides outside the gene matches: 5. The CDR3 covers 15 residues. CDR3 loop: CSVVASGSGTDTQYF. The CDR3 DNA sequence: TGCAGCGTTGTGGCTAGCGGGAGCGGCACAGATACGCAGTATTTT.

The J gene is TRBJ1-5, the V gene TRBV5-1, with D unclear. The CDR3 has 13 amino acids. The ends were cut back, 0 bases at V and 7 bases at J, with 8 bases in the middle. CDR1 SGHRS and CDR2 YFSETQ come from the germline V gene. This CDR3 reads CASSLDIGQPQHF. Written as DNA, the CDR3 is TGCGCCAGCAGCTTGGACATAGGACAGCCCCAGCATTTT.

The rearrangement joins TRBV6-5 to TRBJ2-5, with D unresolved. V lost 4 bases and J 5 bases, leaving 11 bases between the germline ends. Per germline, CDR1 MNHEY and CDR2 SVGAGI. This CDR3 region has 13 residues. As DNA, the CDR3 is TGTGCCAGCAGTTTCCGAGCGTCCGAGACCCAGTACTTC. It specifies CASSFRASETQYF.

The CDR3 DNA reads TGCGCCAGCAGCCATGCATACGAGGGGGCCAACGTCCTGACTTTC. This translates into CASSHAYEGANVLTF. The chain recombines TRBV5-1 with TRBJ2-6; D is uncertain. Per the germline V gene, CDR1 is SGHRS and CDR2 is YFSETQ. CDR3 length: 15 residues. Trimming took off 4 bases at V and 4 bases at J, with 12 bases between the two ends.

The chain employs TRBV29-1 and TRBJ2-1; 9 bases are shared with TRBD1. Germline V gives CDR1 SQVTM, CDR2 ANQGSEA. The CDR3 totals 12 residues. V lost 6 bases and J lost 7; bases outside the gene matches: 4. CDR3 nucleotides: TGCAGCGTAGACAGGGGGTTGAATGAGCAGTTCTTC. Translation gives CSVDRGLNEQFF.

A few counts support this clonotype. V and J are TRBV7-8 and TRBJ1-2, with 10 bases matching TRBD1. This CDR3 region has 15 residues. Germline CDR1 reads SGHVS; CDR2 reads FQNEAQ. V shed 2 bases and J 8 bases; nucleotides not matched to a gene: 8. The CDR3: CASSLRTGGEEGYTF. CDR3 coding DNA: TGTGCCAGCAGCTTAAGGACAGGGGGGGAGGAAGGCTACACCTTC. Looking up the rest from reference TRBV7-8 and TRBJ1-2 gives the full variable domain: GAGVSQSPRYKVAKRGQDVALRCDPISGHVSLFWYQQALGQGPEFLTYFQNEAQLDKSGLPSDRFFAERPEGSVSTLKIQRTQQEDSAVYLCASSLRTGGEEGYTFGSGTRLTVV.